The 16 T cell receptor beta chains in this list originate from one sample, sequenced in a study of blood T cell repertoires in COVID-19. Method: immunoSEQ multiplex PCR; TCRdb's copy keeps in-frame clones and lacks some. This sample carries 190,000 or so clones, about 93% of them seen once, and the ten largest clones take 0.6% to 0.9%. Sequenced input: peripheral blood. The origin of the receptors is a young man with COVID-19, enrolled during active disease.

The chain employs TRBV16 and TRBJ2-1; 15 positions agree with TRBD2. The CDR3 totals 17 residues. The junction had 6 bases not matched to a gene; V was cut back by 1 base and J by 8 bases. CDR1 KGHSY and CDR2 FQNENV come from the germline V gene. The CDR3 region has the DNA TGTGCCAGCAGCCAATTGGGACTAGCGGGGGGTGAGCATGAGCAGTTCTTC. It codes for CASSQLGLAGGEHEQFF.

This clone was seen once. The chain's CDR3 is CSASSTSGGADTQYF. As DNA, the CDR3 is TGCAGTGCTAGTAGCACTAGCGGGGGGGCGGATACGCAGTATTTT. This chain connects TRBV20-1 to TRBJ2-3; 13 nucleotides match TRBD2. There are 15 residues in the CDR3. Germline lookup yields CDR1 DFQATT and CDR2 SNEGSKA (reference sequence). Trimming cost V 3 bases and J 6 bases; bases outside gene matches: 6.

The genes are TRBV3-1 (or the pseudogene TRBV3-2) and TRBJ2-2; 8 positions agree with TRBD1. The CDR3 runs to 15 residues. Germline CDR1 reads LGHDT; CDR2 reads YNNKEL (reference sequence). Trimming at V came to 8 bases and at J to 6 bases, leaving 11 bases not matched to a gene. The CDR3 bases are TGTGCCAGCCGACAAAGACAGGGGTTCGCCGGGGAGCTGTTTTTT. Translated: CASRQRQGFAGELFF.

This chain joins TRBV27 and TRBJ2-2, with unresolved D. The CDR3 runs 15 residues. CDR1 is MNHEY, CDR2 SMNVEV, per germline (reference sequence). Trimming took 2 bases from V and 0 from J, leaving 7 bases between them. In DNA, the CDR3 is TGTGCCAGCAGTTTAGGGCAGACGAACACCGGGGAGCTGTTTTTT. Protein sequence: CASSLGQTNTGELFF.

The CDR3 loop is CASSVLGGTGFSNQPQHF. In nucleotides, the CDR3 is TGTGCCAGCAGTGTACTGGGAGGGACGGGCTTTAGCAATCAGCCCCAGCATTTT. The rearrangement joins TRBV2 to TRBJ1-5, with D tentatively TRBD1 (5 bases). Germline values: CDR1 SNHLY, CDR2 FYNNEI. The V end lost 4 bases, the J end lost 0 bases, and 19 bases lay between the germline ends. The CDR3 spans 18 residues. The whole variable domain, filled in from reference TRBV2 and TRBJ1-5, reads EPEVTQTPSHQVTQMGQEVILRCVPISNHLYFYWYRQILGQKVEFLVSFYNNEISEKSEIFDDQFSVERPDGSNFTLKIRSTKLEDSAMYFCASSVLGGTGFSNQPQHFGDGTRLSIL.

CDR3 coding DNA: TGTGCCAGCTCAGCGGGACAGGGACCTGGAAACACCATATATTTT. It encodes CASSAGQGPGNTIYF. The V gene is TRBV18, the J gene TRBJ1-3; 9 bases agree with TRBD1. CDR1 and CDR2 from the germline V gene are KGHSH and LQKENI. V lost 5 bases and J lost 2; bases outside the gene matches: 4. This CDR3 contains 15 residues.

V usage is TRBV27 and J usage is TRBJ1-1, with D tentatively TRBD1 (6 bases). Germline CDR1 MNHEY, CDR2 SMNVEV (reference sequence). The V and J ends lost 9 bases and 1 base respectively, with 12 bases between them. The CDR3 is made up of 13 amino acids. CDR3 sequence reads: CASHRVGNTEAFF. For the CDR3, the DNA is TGTGCCAGTCACAGGGTCGGGAACACTGAAGCTTTCTTT.

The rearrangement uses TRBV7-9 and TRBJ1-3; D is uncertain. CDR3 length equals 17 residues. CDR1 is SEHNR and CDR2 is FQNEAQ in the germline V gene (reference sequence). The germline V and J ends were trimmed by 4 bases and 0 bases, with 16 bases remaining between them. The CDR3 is CASSSFDRVYSGNTIYF. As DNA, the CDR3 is TGTGCCAGCAGCTCCTTCGACCGGGTCTACTCTGGAAACACCATATATTTT.

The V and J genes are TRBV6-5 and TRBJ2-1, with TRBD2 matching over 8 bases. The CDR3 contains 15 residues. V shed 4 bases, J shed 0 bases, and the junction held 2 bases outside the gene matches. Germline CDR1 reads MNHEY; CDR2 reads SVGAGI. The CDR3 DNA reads TGTGCCAGCAGTTCTCGGGGGGGCTCCTACAATGAGCAGTTCTTC. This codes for CASSSRGGSYNEQFF.

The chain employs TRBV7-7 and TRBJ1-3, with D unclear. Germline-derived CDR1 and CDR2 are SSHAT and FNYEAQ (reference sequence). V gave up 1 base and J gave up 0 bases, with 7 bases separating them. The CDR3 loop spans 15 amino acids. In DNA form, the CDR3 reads TGTGCCAGCAGCTTAGGGCAGTCCTCTGGAAACACCATATATTTT. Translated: CASSLGQSSGNTIYF.

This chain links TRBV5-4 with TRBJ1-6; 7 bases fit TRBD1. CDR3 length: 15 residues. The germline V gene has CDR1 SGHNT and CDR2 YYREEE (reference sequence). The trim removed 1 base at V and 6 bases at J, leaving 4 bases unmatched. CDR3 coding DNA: TGTGCCAGCAGCTTGACTGACAGGGCTAATTCACCCCTCCACTTT. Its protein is CASSLTDRANSPLHF.

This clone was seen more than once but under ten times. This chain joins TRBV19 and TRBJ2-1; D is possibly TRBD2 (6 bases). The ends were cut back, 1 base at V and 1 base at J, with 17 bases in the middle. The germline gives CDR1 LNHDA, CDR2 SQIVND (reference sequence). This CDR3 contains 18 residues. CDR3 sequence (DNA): TGTGCCAGTAGTATAGGGCGCGGGGCAGGGCGATCCTACAATGAGCAGTTCTTC. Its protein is CASSIGRGAGRSYNEQFF.

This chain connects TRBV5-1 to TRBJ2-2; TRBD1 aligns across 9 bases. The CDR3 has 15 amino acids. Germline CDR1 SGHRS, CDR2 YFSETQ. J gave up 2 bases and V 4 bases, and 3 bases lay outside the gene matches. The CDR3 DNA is TGCGCCAGCAGCAACAGGGGGCACAACACCGGGGAGCTGTTTTTT. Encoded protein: CASSNRGHNTGELFF. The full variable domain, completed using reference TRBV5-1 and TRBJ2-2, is KAGVTQTPRYLIKTRGQQVTLSCSPISGHRSVSWYQQTPGQGLQFLFEYFSETQRNKGNFPGRFSGRQFSNSRSEMNVSTLELGDSALYLCASSNRGHNTGELFFGEGSRLTVL.

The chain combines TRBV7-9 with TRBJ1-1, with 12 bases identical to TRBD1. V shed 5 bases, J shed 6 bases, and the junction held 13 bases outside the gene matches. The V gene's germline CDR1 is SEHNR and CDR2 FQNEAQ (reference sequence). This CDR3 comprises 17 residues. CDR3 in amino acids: CASSRLGQGAPWAEAFF. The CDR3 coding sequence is TGTGCCAGCAGCCGCCTGGGACAGGGGGCGCCTTGGGCTGAAGCTTTCTTT.

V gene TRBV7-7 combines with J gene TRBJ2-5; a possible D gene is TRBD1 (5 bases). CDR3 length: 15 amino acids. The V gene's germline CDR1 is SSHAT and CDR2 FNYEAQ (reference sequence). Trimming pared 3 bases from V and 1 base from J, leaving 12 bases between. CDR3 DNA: TGTGCCAGCAGCTTGTCTCTCACAGGCCAAGAGACCCAGTACTTC. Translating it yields CASSLSLTGQETQYF. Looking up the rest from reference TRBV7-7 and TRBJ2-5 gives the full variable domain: GAGVSQSPRYKVTKRGQDVTLRCDPISSHATLYWYQQALGQGPEFLTYFNYEAQPDKSGLPSDRFSAERPEGSISTLTIQRTEQRDSAMYRCASSLSLTGQETQYFGPGTRLLVL.

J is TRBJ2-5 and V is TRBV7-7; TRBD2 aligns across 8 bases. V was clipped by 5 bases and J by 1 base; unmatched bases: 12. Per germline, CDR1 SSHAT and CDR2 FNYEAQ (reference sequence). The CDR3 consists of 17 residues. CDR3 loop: CASSPDRGGRTQETQYF. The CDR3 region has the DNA TGTGCCAGCAGCCCCGACCGGGGGGGGAGAACCCAAGAGACCCAGTACTTC.